This TCR beta chain appears in the sequencing data of a study of blood T cell repertoires in COVID-19. Background on the study: COVID-19 samples, acute and convalescent, were from the United States, Italy and Spain. Nucleic acid was either cDNA or gDNA, and it came from T cells, B-cell-depleted T cells, or PBMCs.

Enrolled through a virtual design, the participants were between about 18 and 100 years of age and came from some 26 US areas. V lost 11 bases, J lost 3 bases, and 4 bases stayed unmatched. This CDR3 region has 12 residues. CDR1 and CDR2 (germline): MNHNY, SVGAGI (reference sequence). The assay was immunoSEQ multiplex PCR, and TCRdb's table has in-frame clones only and misses some. The table lists around 250,000 clones, approximately 91% of them singletons. Input material: PBMCs or T cells enriched from blood (not recorded which). This chain uses TRBV6-6 with TRBJ1-1, with 9 positions matching TRBD1. The origin of this receptor is a human donor in a cohort exposed to, infected with or recovered from COVID-19 (not recorded which). The donor label of this sample is uncertain. This CDR3 reads CAGQGRDTEAFF. CDR3 nucleotides: TGTGCCGGACAGGGGAGGGACACTGAAGCTTTCTTT.